Given below is one T cell receptor beta chain in context. Its antigen is not known. CDR1 is MNHEY, CDR2 SVGAGI, per germline. The CDR3 extends over 12 amino acids. V was shortened by 5 bases and J by 2 bases, with 6 bases between the two germline ends. The data are from a study of cytomegalovirus exposure and HLA in healthy donors. Notes on the study in general: TRBV6-2, TRBV6-3 and some other V segments were unresolvable in 87-base-pair reads.

Researchers ran the PCR with 60 Vbeta and 13 Jbeta primers. This table comes from immunoSEQ multiplex PCR, and its TCRdb copy is limited to in-frame clones, with some not included. This sample has approximately 160,000 clones, with around four fifths found just once. The specimen sequenced was PBMCs. The TCR originated in a man between 18 and 35 years old in good health and CMV-seropositive. The V and J genes are TRBV6-5 and TRBJ1-2; TRBD1 might be the D (6 bases). The CDR3 is CASSGQNYGYTF. The DNA of the CDR3 is TGTGCCAGCAGTGGACAGAACTATGGCTACACCTTC.